This passage covers 30 T cell receptor beta chains from one sample sequenced in a study of identical twins. TCRdb re-derived calls from the 5' RACE reads in MiXCR, one entry per CDR3 protein. The data contain 500,000 or so distinct CDR3 sequences, 22% of them seen just once; the ten biggest clones take up 0.91%. The data were also submitted as part of a second study, on T cells expressing NK-cell markers.

The specimen sequenced was CD4+ T cells sorted from blood. Receptors originate from a woman aged 18-30 years in good health.

The chain uses TRBV5-6 and TRBJ1-1; no clear D gene. Germline CDR1 SGHDT, CDR2 YYEEEE. The CDR3 length is 14 residues. With 3 bases removed from V and 4 bases from J, the gap between germline ends came to 13 bases. CDR3 amino acids: CASSYYVRATEAFF. The CDR3 DNA reads TGTGCCAGCAGCTACTACGTGAGGGCCACTGAAGCTTTCTTT. The full variable domain, its missing parts supplied by reference TRBV5-6 and TRBJ1-1, is DAGVTQSPTHLIKTRGQQVTLRCSPKSGHDTVSWYQQALGQGPQFIFQYYEEEERQRGNFPDRFSGHQFPNYSSELNVNALLLGDSALYLCASSYYVRATEAFFGQGTRLTVV.

This clonotype was picked up a small number of times. CDR3: CAIRRGDNSPLHF. CDR3 in DNA: TGTGCCATCCGTCGGGGGGATAATTCACCCCTCCACTTT. The chain has TRBV10-3 and TRBJ1-6; TRBD1 is a possible D gene (5 bases). V dropped 8 bases and J dropped 5 bases, with 10 bases sitting between them. This CDR3 has 13 amino acids. Germline CDR1 is ENHRY and CDR2 is SYGVKD.

This clonotype appeared a few times. The chain links TRBV20-1 to TRBJ2-7, with 9 bases fitting TRBD2. Trimming took 3 bases from V and 6 from J; bases not matched to a gene: 12. From germline, CDR1 is DFQATT and CDR2 SNEGSKA (reference sequence). The CDR3 has 15 residues. The CDR3 sequence is CSASDGGRASGEQYF. For the CDR3, the DNA is TGCAGTGCTAGTGACGGCGGGAGGGCCTCTGGCGAGCAGTACTTC.

This clonotype was detected a few times. The chain combines TRBV4-3 with TRBJ2-6; no clear D gene. Trimming removed 4 bases at V and 2 bases at J, with 6 bases between. The germline gives CDR1 LGHNA, CDR2 YSLEER. CDR3 length: 14 amino acids. In nucleotides, the CDR3 is TGCGCCAGCAGCCTACATACTGGGGCCAACGTCCTGACTTTC. This gives the protein CASSLHTGANVLTF.

This clonotype was seen only a few times. This chain connects TRBV5-1 to TRBJ2-3; D is perhaps TRBD2 (6 bases). CDR3 length equals 16 residues. Per the germline V gene, CDR1 is SGHRS and CDR2 is YFSETQ. Trimming left V 5 bases short and J 10 bases short, with 26 bases between. CDR3 nucleotide sequence: TGCGCCAGCAGTTACCTCGGGAGCACTCTCTGGCCATCGCAGTATTTT. Translating it yields CASSYLGSTLWPSQYF.

This clonotype was seen a handful of times. This chain uses TRBV7-2 with TRBJ2-1; D uncertain. From germline, CDR1 is SGHTA and CDR2 FQGNSA. Trimming took off 5 bases at V and 7 bases at J, with 15 bases between the two ends. The length of the CDR3 is 14 residues. The DNA for the CDR3 is TGTGCCAGCAGCATTCAGGTCCTAAAAAATGAGCAGTTCTTC. It translates to CASSIQVLKNEQFF.

This chain joins TRBV7-2 and TRBJ1-1; unclear D gene. CDR3 length: 14 amino acids. V lost 5 bases and J lost 2, with 12 bases in between. Germline V gene data show CDR1 as SGHTA and CDR2 as FQGNSA. The CDR3 region is CASSLSSGNTEAFF. The CDR3 DNA sequence: TGTGCCAGCAGCCTTAGTAGCGGAAACACTGAAGCTTTCTTT.

This clonotype was counted only a few times. This chain uses TRBV20-1 with TRBJ1-2; TRBD1 matches 10 bases. V was pared by 5 bases and J by 5 bases, with 8 bases of the junction left unmatched. This CDR3 has 14 residues. Germline CDR1 reads DFQATT; CDR2 reads SNEGSKA (reference sequence). CDR3 region: CSAHPGTGVYGYTF. The DNA for the CDR3 is TGCAGTGCTCACCCCGGGACAGGGGTTTATGGCTACACCTTC.

The chain joins TRBV9 to TRBJ2-5, with D possibly TRBD2 on 5 matching bases. This CDR3 is built from 17 residues. In germline, CDR1 is SGDLS, CDR2 YYNGEE. V lost 4 bases to trimming and J lost 3 bases, with 22 bases between them. The CDR3 is CASSRSPQRVLKETQYF. The CDR3 bases are TGTGCCAGCAGCCGAAGCCCCCAGAGGGTACTAAAAGAGACCCAGTACTTC. The full variable domain, in which reference TRBV9 and TRBJ2-5 provide the parts outside the CDR3, is DSGVTQTPKHLITATGQRVTLRCSPRSGDLSVYWYQQSLDQGLQFLIQYYNGEERAKGNILERFSAQQFPDLHSELNLSSLELGDSALYFCASSRSPQRVLKETQYFGPGTRLLVL.

The chain couples TRBV7-8 to TRBJ2-7; 7 bases are a match to TRBD2. V gave up 3 bases and J gave up 4 bases; unmatched junction bases: 9. CDR3 size: 15 residues. Germline values: CDR1 SGHVS, CDR2 FQNEAQ. CDR3 DNA sequence: TGTGCCAGCAGCTTGGGGCCGGGACTACCGTACGAGCAGTACTTC. Its translation is CASSLGPGLPYEQYF.

The table lists this clonotype with a few counts. The rearrangement links TRBV7-8 to TRBJ2-3; D remains unclear. Germline V gene data show CDR1 as SGHVS and CDR2 as FQNEAQ. V lost 6 bases and J 0 bases, leaving 16 bases between the germline ends. The CDR3 covers 16 residues. Here the CDR3 DNA reads TGTGCCAGCAGTCGTCGACTGGATTCTAGCACAGATACGCAGTATTTT. It yields the protein CASSRRLDSSTDTQYF.

This clonotype was seen at least ten times. The V and J genes are TRBV12-3 or TRBV12-4 and TRBJ2-6; D ambiguous. Trimming shortened V by 8 bases and J by 1 base, and 6 bases separated the two germline ends. The CDR3 covers 13 residues. This CDR3 reads CASVLSGANVLTF. CDR3 sequence (DNA): TGTGCCAGCGTCTTGTCTGGGGCCAACGTCCTGACTTTC.

This clonotype has a handful of counts. The V and J genes are TRBV4-3 and TRBJ2-5; the D gene is possibly TRBD2 (5 bases). The germline V gene encodes CDR1 LGHNA and CDR2 YSLEER. The germline V and J ends were trimmed by 0 bases and 7 bases, with 15 bases remaining between them. The CDR3 consists of 15 residues. The CDR3 sequence: CASSQDSAGRGTQYF. For the CDR3, the DNA is TGCGCCAGCAGCCAAGATTCGGCAGGACGGGGGACCCAGTACTTC.

In this sample, this clonotype turned up a few times. The chain has TRBV19 and TRBJ1-3; D gene unclear. V was cut by 7 bases and J by 1 base, with 14 bases left in between. The CDR3 spans 15 residues. The germline V gene has CDR1 LNHDA and CDR2 SQIVND (reference sequence). The CDR3 DNA reads TGTGCCAGTAAGACCACGGGGATTTCTGGAAACACCATATATTTT. Amino acid sequence: CASKTTGISGNTIYF.

The CDR3 bases are TGCGCCAGCATGAAGCGGGGCTCCTACAATGAGCAGTTCTTC. Translating gives CASMKRGSYNEQFF. This chain connects TRBV5-1 to TRBJ2-1, with TRBD2 matching 7 bases. V lost 6 bases and J lost 0; bases outside the gene matches: 3. This CDR3 has 14 amino acids. CDR1 is SGHRS, CDR2 YFSETQ, per germline.

This clonotype was found many times. V gene TRBV29-1 combines with J gene TRBJ2-1, with D possibly matching TRBD1 (6 bases). Trimming pared 4 bases from V and 0 bases from J, leaving 13 bases between. The CDR3 consists of 15 residues. Per the germline V gene, CDR1 is SQVTM and CDR2 is ANQGSEA. The CDR3 region has the DNA TGCAGCGTTGGACAGGCTACCACCTCCTACAATGAGCAGTTCTTC. Its translation: CSVGQATTSYNEQFF.

This clonotype has more than one count but fewer than ten. The V gene is TRBV20-1, the J gene TRBJ1-2; unclear D gene. The V end was cut by 1 base, the J end by 3 bases, with 9 bases between. This CDR3 is 13 amino acids long. In germline, CDR1 is DFQATT, CDR2 SNEGSKA (reference sequence). The CDR3 region is CSARVPTDYGYTF. CDR3 nucleotides: TGCAGTGCTAGAGTCCCGACCGACTATGGCTACACCTTC.

This clonotype has only a few counts. The rearrangement joins TRBV10-3 to TRBJ2-1; either TRBD1 or TRBD2 may supply D (5 bases each). Deletions cut 2 bases from V and 3 bases from J, with 11 bases between. CDR1 is ENHRY and CDR2 is SYGVKD in the germline V gene. The CDR3 extends over 15 amino acids. CDR3 DNA sequence: TGTGCCATCAGTGAGGGACGGGACGGCTACAATGAGCAGTTCTTC. Amino acid sequence: CAISEGRDGYNEQFF.

This clonotype was detected a few times. This chain uses TRBV2 with TRBJ1-5; TRBD1 might be the D (5 bases). The germline V gene has CDR1 SNHLY and CDR2 FYNNEI. The length of the CDR3 is 14 residues. The ends were cut back, 6 bases at V and 6 bases at J, with 15 bases in the middle. The CDR3 sequence: CASSWTDGGQPQHF. For the CDR3, the DNA is TGTGCCAGCAGCTGGACTGATGGGGGTCAGCCCCAGCATTTT.

There are many counts of this clonotype. The chain uses TRBV5-1 and TRBJ2-7, with unresolved D. Germline V gene sequence: CDR1 SGHRS, CDR2 YFSETQ. This CDR3 comprises 13 residues. V gave up 0 bases and J gave up 2 bases, with 6 bases separating them. Here the CDR3 reads CASSLVSAYEQYF. As DNA, the CDR3 is TGCGCCAGCAGCTTGGTATCTGCCTACGAGCAGTACTTC.

A single count supports this clonotype. The J gene is TRBJ2-7, the V gene TRBV23-1; the D is unclear. TRBV23-1 falls under the ORF class, with uncertain function. The CDR3 is made up of 14 amino acids. Trimming stripped 3 bases from V and 2 bases from J, with 11 bases between. The CDR3 region has the DNA TGCGCCAGCAGTCACGGACCCGCCCCCTACGAGCAGTACTTC. Its protein is CASSHGPAPYEQYF.

This clonotype showed up just a few times. CDR3 sequence reads: CSVEDQGITYNEQFF. CDR3 sequence (DNA): TGCAGCGTTGAAGATCAGGGTATTACCTACAATGAGCAGTTCTTC. V gene TRBV29-1 combines with J gene TRBJ2-1, with a tentative D call TRBD1 (5 bases). V shed 0 bases and J shed 2 bases, with 11 bases lying between them. There are 15 residues in the CDR3. Looked up from germline, CDR1 is SQVTM and CDR2 is ANQGSEA.

The V call is TRBV20-1, the J call TRBJ2-3, with D possibly matching TRBD1 (6 bases). Trimming pared 5 bases from V and 4 bases from J, leaving 10 bases between. Per germline, CDR1 DFQATT and CDR2 SNEGSKA (reference sequence). The CDR3 is 12 residues long. CDR3 in DNA: TGCAGTGCTCCCAGGGGTGCAGATACGCAGTATTTT. Its translation is CSAPRGADTQYF.

J is TRBJ2-4 and V is TRBV5-1; D possibly uses TRBD1 or TRBD2 (5 bases each). Germline V gene sequence: CDR1 SGHRS, CDR2 YFSETQ. Trimming shortened V by 6 bases and J by 1 base, and 11 bases separated the two germline ends. This CDR3 spans 14 amino acids. The CDR3 spells CASNEGRAKNIQYF. CDR3 coding DNA: TGCGCCAGCAACGAGGGACGGGCCAAAAACATTCAGTACTTC.

This clonotype was counted a few times. This rearrangement joins TRBV4-2 to TRBJ1-1, with D tentatively TRBD1 (5 bases). CDR3 size: 14 residues. The V gene's germline CDR1 is LGHNA and CDR2 YNFKEQ. Trimming cost V 3 bases and J 1 base, with 9 bases left between them. The CDR3 nucleotides read TGTGCCAGCAGCCAGAGGGGACGGAACACTGAAGCTTTCTTT. It codes for CASSQRGRNTEAFF.

This clonotype was counted only a few times. The chain joins TRBV12-3 or TRBV12-4 to TRBJ2-7; no definite D call. The length of the CDR3 is 13 residues. Deletions cut 0 bases from V and 1 base from J, with 4 bases between. The DNA of the CDR3 is TGTGCCAGCAGTTTAGCGGTTTCCTACGAGCAGTACTTC. Its translation: CASSLAVSYEQYF.

The chain has TRBV20-1 and TRBJ2-2, with D possibly matching TRBD2 (5 bases). The CDR3 is 16 residues long. Trimming shortened V by 0 bases and J by 6 bases, and 17 bases separated the two germline ends. Germline CDR1 is DFQATT and CDR2 is SNEGSKA (reference sequence). CDR3 DNA sequence: TGCAGTGCTAGAGATGCGACCCAAGCGGTATCCGGGGAGCTGTTTTTT. Encoded protein: CSARDATQAVSGELFF.

There are a few counts of this clonotype. The chain is built from TRBV29-1 and TRBJ2-3, with TRBD1 matching over 7 bases. Germline assignment: CDR1 SQVTM and CDR2 ANQGSEA. CDR3 length: 13 residues. Trimming cost V 7 bases and J 0 bases; bases outside gene matches: 4. CDR3 DNA: TGCAGCGGGCAGGGGGTGAGCACAGATACGCAGTATTTT. This sequence encodes CSGQGVSTDTQYF.

This clonotype has just a few counts. This sequence joins TRBV7-9 and TRBJ1-2; unclear D gene. V lost 5 bases and J 5 bases, leaving 21 bases between the germline ends. The CDR3 spans 16 residues. Germline V gene data show CDR1 as SEHNR and CDR2 as FQNEAQ (reference sequence). In nucleotides, the CDR3 is TGTGCCAGCAGCCAGGCCGCTACTCCTTTACTATATGGCTACACCTTC. The encoded protein is CASSQAATPLLYGYTF.

This clonotype was observed a few times. This rearrangement joins TRBV20-1 to TRBJ1-1; D possibly corresponds to TRBD1 (5 bases). Per germline, CDR1 DFQATT and CDR2 SNEGSKA (reference sequence). The CDR3 is 11 amino acids. Trimming took 6 bases from V and 11 from J, leaving 16 bases between them. CDR3 residues: CSAGPGEKAFF. The CDR3 coding sequence is TGCAGTGCGGGGCCGGGAGAGAAGGCTTTCTTT.